The rows below give T cell receptor beta chains drawn from one sample of a study of T cells after posttransplantation cyclophosphamide. Sequencing was performed with immunoSEQ multiplex PCR; in TCRdb, only in-frame clones are kept and a portion is missing. This sample yields 16,000 or so clones, of which 85% are seen a single time; about 29% belongs to the top ten. Sequencing used PBMCs, obtained after allogeneic stem cell transplant with calcineurin inhibitor and methotrexate. These receptors came from a female patient aged 18 to 35 who received an allogeneic stem cell transplant from an unrelated donor, was CMV-positive, and had acute and chronic GVHD. Some T cells may be transferred from the graft donor. The CDR3 runs from the conserved cysteine through the conserved F or W. The D gene is left open where the match is weak. The listing skips clone size in some rows; elsewhere it reads once, few, many or a size class.

d_call j_call clone_size v_call cdr3_nt cdr3_aa
. TRBJ1-1 few TRBV7-9 TGTGCCAGCAGCTTAGGTGACAGAATGAACACTGAAGCTTTCTTT CASSLGDRMNTEAFF
TRBD1 TRBJ1-1 . TRBV5-5 TGTGCCAGCAGCCCCCGGGACAGGGGCACTGAAGCTTTCTTT CASSPRDRGTEAFF
TRBD1 TRBJ1-1 few TRBV28 TGTGCCAGCAGTTCGGGACAGGGGAACACTGAAGCTTTCTTT CASSSGQGNTEAFF
. TRBJ1-4 . TRBV11-3 TGTGCCAAACTTCTCTGTTATGGGCAGGCACTCCCAGCAACTAATGAAAAACTGTTTTTT CAKLLCYGQALPATNEKLFF
TRBD2 TRBJ2-1 . TRBV19 TGTGCCAGTAGTCCCAGACTAGCTTTCGGGTCGTTCTTC CASSPRLAFGSFF
. TRBJ2-2 . TRBV27 TGTGCCAGCAGTTTACGGCGAGGGTATGCCGGGGAGCTGTTTTTT CASSLRRGYAGELFF
TRBD2 TRBJ2-1 . TRBV4-1 TGCGCCAGCAGCCAACCGACTGGCGGGAGGTACAATGAGCAGTTCTTC CASSQPTGGRYNEQFF
. TRBJ2-6 . TRBV7-9 TGTGCCAGCAGCTTTCCAAGTCAGGTCTTTGCTTCTGGGGCCAACGTCCTGACTTTC CASSFPSQVFASGANVLTF
TRBD1 TRBJ2-4 . TRBV7-9 TGTGCCAGCAGCTTAGGGACAGGGGCCAATCTAAACATTCAGTACTTC CASSLGTGANLNIQYF
TRBD2 TRBJ2-7 . TRBV7-2 TGTGCCAGCAGCTTACATAGCGGGGGCCCCACCTACGAGCAGTACTTC CASSLHSGGPTYEQYF
. TRBJ2-7 once TRBV10-2 TGCGCCAGCAGGGACAGATTCTACGAGCAGTACTTC CASRDRFYEQYF
TRBD1 TRBJ1-1 . TRBV5-1 TGCGCCAGCAGCGTCTTAAGGGGGCCCTTGGGCACTGAAGCTTTCTTT CASSVLRGPLGTEAFF
TRBD2 TRBJ2-7 . TRBV5-1 TGCGCCAGCAGTTTCCAAGGAGCGGGAGGGCAGTACGAGCAGTACTTC CASSFQGAGGQYEQYF
. TRBJ2-5 . TRBV10-1 TGCGCCAGCAGTGAGTCGAAGGGGATAGAGACCCAGTACTTC CASSESKGIETQYF
TRBD2 TRBJ2-7 . TRBV19 TGTGCCAGGCCGGGACTAGCGGGATGTGAGGAATCCTACGAGCAGTACTTC CARPGLAGCEESYEQYF
. TRBJ2-7 . TRBV21-1 TGTGCCAGCAGCAAAACAGGGGGCAAATCCTACGAGCAGTACTTC CASSKTGGKSYEQYF
. TRBJ2-2 . TRBV15 TGTGCCACCAGCAGAGATAGTTTAAACACCGGGGAGCTGTTTTTT CATSRDSLNTGELFF
TRBD2 TRBJ2-2 . TRBV19 TGTGCCAGTAGTATAACGGGAGGGTTCGGCGGGGAGCTGTTTTTT CASSITGGFGGELFF
TRBD1 TRBJ1-1 few TRBV2 TGTGCCAGGACAGGGGAAACTGAAGCTTTCTTT CARTGETEAFF
. TRBJ2-1 . TRBV10-3 TGTGCCATCAGCAACGGGGGTAGCTCCTACAATGAGCAGTTCTTC CAISNGGSSYNEQFF
. TRBJ2-7 . TRBV10-3 TGTGCCATCAGTGAGTCGAGCCCCGGTAGCTACGAGCAGTACTTC CAISESSPGSYEQYF
TRBD2 TRBJ2-7 . TRBV5-4 TGTGCCAGCGCCCAAACTAGCGGGAGGGCCGACGAGCAGTACTTC CASAQTSGRADEQYF
. TRBJ1-2 few TRBV19 TGTGCCAGTAGGGCCCCGAGCGACTATGGCTACACCTTC CASRAPSDYGYTF
TRBD1 TRBJ1-3 . TRBV5-4 TGTGCCAGCAGCCCCACCGGGACAGGGGCTGGAAACACCATATATTTT CASSPTGTGAGNTIYF
. TRBJ2-5 . TRBV5-4 TGTGCCAGCAGGCCGGTTAGCGAGAACTGGGGGACCCAGTACTTC CASRPVSENWGTQYF
TRBD2 TRBJ2-5 . TRBV12-5 TGTGCTAGTGGTTTCGGACTAGCGGGAGAGGAGACCCAGTACTTC CASGFGLAGEETQYF
TRBD2 TRBJ2-5 . TRBV2 TGTGCCAGCAGTGCCGGGACTAGCTTCGGAGAGACCCAGTACTTC CASSAGTSFGETQYF
TRBD2 TRBJ2-1 . TRBV28 TGTGCCAGCAGTTTTTTGTGGGAGGGCCTGAATGAGCAGTTCTTC CASSFLWEGLNEQFF
TRBD2 TRBJ2-3 . TRBV2 TGTGCCAGCAAGGCTAGCGGGACCGCTAGCACAGATACGCAGTATTTT CASKASGTASTDTQYF
TRBD1 TRBJ1-1 . TRBV7-2 TGTGCCACGGGACAGGGGGCCGGCACTGAAGCTTTCTTT CATGQGAGTEAFF
TRBD2 TRBJ2-7 . TRBV5-4 TGTGCCAGCAGCTTTAGCGGGAGGAGCTCCTACGAGCAGTACTTC CASSFSGRSSYEQYF
TRBD1 TRBJ2-7 . TRBV14 TGTGCCAGCAGACTCACAGGGGCCGGTCGGGAGCAGTACTTC CASRLTGAGREQYF
. TRBJ2-7 . TRBV2 TGTGCCAGCAGTGATAGGGCAGGGCGCTACGAGCAGTACTTC CASSDRAGRYEQYF
. TRBJ2-7 . TRBV30 TGTGCCTGGACGCCGGGGTCCTACGAGCAGTACTTC CAWTPGSYEQYF
TRBD2 TRBJ2-3 . TRBV19 TGTGCCAGTAGTATGGGACTAGCGGGAGGTAGGCCCAGTACGCAGTATTTT CASSMGLAGGRPSTQYF
TRBD1 TRBJ2-7 . TRBV7-9 TGTGCCAGCAGCCTTTCGCCTTTTAGGGGGCAAGGCTCCTACGAGCAGTACTTC CASSLSPFRGQGSYEQYF
. TRBJ2-7 . TRBV30 TGTGCCTGGAGTGTGGGGTCAGGGCCCAACGAGCAGTACTTC CAWSVGSGPNEQYF
TRBD1 TRBJ2-5 . TRBV7-9 TGTGCCAGCAGCTTAGTCGACAGGGGAAAGGAGCAGTACTTC CASSLVDRGKEQYF
TRBD2 TRBJ2-7 . TRBV5-4 TGTGCCAGCAGCCCGGGACTAGCGGGAGTCAGCTACGAGCAGTACTTC CASSPGLAGVSYEQYF
TRBD2 TRBJ2-7 few TRBV19 TGTGCCAGTGCGCAAACTAGCGGGCGGTCCTACGAGCAGTACTTC CASAQTSGRSYEQYF
. TRBJ1-3 . TRBV30 TGTGCCTGGAGTGTACTTTTAGATTCCTACTCTGGAAACACCATATATTTT CAWSVLLDSYSGNTIYF
TRBD1 TRBJ2-3 . TRBV10-3 TGTGCCATCAGTACAGGGGCAGATACGCAGTATTTT CAISTGADTQYF